This T cell receptor (beta chain) emerged from a study of blood T cell repertoires in COVID-19. Study in general: Spain, Italy and the United States supplied samples that represented acute and convalescent COVID-19. T cells, B-cell-depleted T cells, or PBMCs supplied cDNA or gDNA.

Authors' methods: The assay estimated nucleated cells by amplifying reference gene primers. Measured with immunoSEQ multiplex PCR; TCRdb has only the in-frame clones, and not every one. Clone size and V and J calls were adopted from that table, with D and trimming inferred from the DNA. This table has about 300,000 clones, roughly 90% appearing once. The CDR3 is made up of 16 amino acids. Germline V gives CDR1 KGHDR, CDR2 SFDVKD. Unmatched junction bases numbered 5, after V lost 0 bases and J lost 4 bases. Seattle patient enrollment occurred during active infection, with longitudinal follow-up thereafter.

The gene calls are TRBV24-1 and TRBJ2-5; 9 nucleotides align to TRBD1. The source material was peripheral blood. This receptor was obtained from a woman aged 25 to 39 with COVID-19, enrolled during active disease. CDR3 amino acids: CATSDLRTGAVETQYF. CDR3 coding DNA: TGTGCCACCAGTGATTTGAGGACAGGGGCGGTAGAGACCCAGTACTTC.